The 26 T cell receptor beta chains listed next were all sequenced from one sample in a study of regulatory T cells in long-lasting Graves disease. Construction of TCR beta libraries relied on iRepertoire HTBI primers and on Arm-PCR targeting CDR3 regions. TCRdb redid the calling of the multiplex PCR reads with MiXCR, one entry per CDR3 protein. The table has about 660,000 distinct CDR3 sequences, about 30% seen once. Time point indicated: persistent/refractory GD, antithyroid drugs over 5 years with positive TRAb. Isolated PBMC RNA provided the starting material for the TCR library. The sample here was peripheral blood mononuclear cells (PBMCs), taken when the disease was refractory, from a patient treated with antithyroid drugs. Receptor source: a female donor with Graves disease.

The rearrangement links TRBV27 to TRBJ1-5; D is possibly TRBD1 (6 bases). Germline V gene sequence: CDR1 MNHEY, CDR2 SMNVEV (reference sequence). The CDR3 is 14 residues long. Trimming shortened V by 11 bases and J by 7 bases, and 21 bases separated the two germline ends. The CDR3 reads CARRRGGWVQPQHF. The CDR3 DNA reads as TGTGCCCGACGACGTGGGGGCTGGGTGCAGCCCCAGCATTTT.

The chain employs TRBV20-1 and TRBJ2-4, with 7 bases lining up with TRBD2. V lost 5 bases to trimming and J lost 4 bases; unmatched junction nucleotides: 11. This CDR3 contains 15 residues. Germline V gives CDR1 DFQATT, CDR2 SNEGSKA (reference sequence). In DNA form, the CDR3 reads TGCAGTGCTTGGGGCGGGAGCAATATTAAAAACATTCAGTACTTC. Encoded protein: CSAWGGSNIKNIQYF.

A few counts support this clonotype. The rearrangement uses TRBV19 and TRBJ2-5; no definite D call. With 0 bases removed from V and 4 bases from J, the gap between germline ends came to 15 bases. CDR3 length: 16 amino acids. The germline V gene has CDR1 LNHDA and CDR2 SQIVND (reference sequence). CDR3 loop: CASSIDGNSHVETQYF. As DNA, the CDR3 is TGTGCCAGTAGTATAGACGGAAACTCGCACGTAGAGACCCAGTACTTC.

The rearrangement joins TRBV6-2 or TRBV6-3 to TRBJ2-3; 7 positions match TRBD1. V dropped 5 bases and J dropped 4; count of bases not matched to a gene: 9. The CDR3 length is 15 residues. Germline CDR1 is MNHEY and CDR2 is SVGEGT. CDR3 DNA: TGTGCCAGCAGTGCGGACAGGCGAACTGCAGATACGCAGTATTTT. Residues: CASSADRRTADTQYF.

This clonotype was seen many times. The chain links TRBV10-3 to TRBJ1-2; a possible D gene is TRBD1 (5 bases). The germline gives CDR1 ENHRY, CDR2 SYGVKD. The CDR3 loop spans 14 amino acids. V lost 6 bases and J 3 bases, leaving 14 bases between the germline ends. This CDR3 is CAISRRGADYGYTF. The CDR3 nucleotides are TGTGCCATCAGCAGGAGGGGCGCTGACTATGGCTACACCTTC.

This sequence joins TRBV12-5 and TRBJ2-7; D not certain. Trimming shortened V by 2 bases and J by 0 bases, and 8 bases separated the two germline ends. The CDR3 has 14 amino acids. CDR1 is LGHNT and CDR2 is FRNRAP in the germline V gene. CDR3 loop: CASGLPPPSYEQYF. The CDR3 bases are TGTGCTAGTGGTTTGCCGCCCCCCTCCTACGAGCAGTACTTC.

This clonotype came up a few times. J is TRBJ2-2 and V is TRBV19; TRBD2 matches at 9 bases. This CDR3 comprises 14 residues. Per the germline V gene, CDR1 is LNHDA and CDR2 is SQIVND (reference sequence). J gave up 4 bases and V 7 bases, and 4 bases lay outside the gene matches. The CDR3 here is CASNPLAGTGELFF. Here the CDR3 DNA reads TGTGCCAGTAATCCACTAGCGGGCACCGGGGAGCTGTTTTTT. Variable domain in full (rest from reference TRBV19 and TRBJ2-2): DGGITQSPKYLFRKEGQNVTLSCEQNLNHDAMYWYRQDPGQGLRLIYYSQIVNDFQKGDIAEGYSVSREKKESFPLTVTSAQKNPTAFYLCASNPLAGTGELFFGEGSRLTVL.

Only a few counts were recorded for this clonotype. This chain links TRBV28 with TRBJ1-5; D possibly corresponds to TRBD1 (5 bases). Trimming removed 6 bases at V and 2 bases at J, with 17 bases between. Germline values: CDR1 MDHEN, CDR2 SYDVKM. The CDR3 consists of 16 residues. The CDR3 loop reads CASRGSGTRGNQPQHF. The CDR3 DNA reads as TGTGCCAGCAGGGGTTCCGGGACTAGGGGCAATCAGCCCCAGCATTTT. The variable domain in full, completed from reference TRBV28 and TRBJ1-5, reads DVKVTQSSRYLVKRTGEKVFLECVQDMDHENMFWYRQDPGLGLRLIYFSYDVKMKEKGDIPEGYSVSREKKERFSLILESASTNQTSMYLCASRGSGTRGNQPQHFGDGTRLSIL.

This chain joins TRBV20-1 and TRBJ1-4; TRBD1 might be the D (6 bases). Germline loops: CDR1 DFQATT, CDR2 SNEGSKA (reference sequence). V was cut by 0 bases and J by 1 base, with 18 bases left in between. The CDR3 totals 18 residues. The DNA for the CDR3 is TGCAGTGCTAGAGATCTCCAGGGGAGAGTGGGAACTAATGAAAAACTGTTTTTT. Its translation: CSARDLQGRVGTNEKLFF.

The chain carries TRBV19 and TRBJ2-2; D may be TRBD2 (5 bases). Germline CDR1 is LNHDA and CDR2 is SQIVND (reference sequence). The CDR3 contains 14 residues. Trimming removed 5 bases from V and 6 bases from J, with 13 bases in between. In DNA form, the CDR3 reads TGTGCCAGTAGTGACGGGGTGGCCGCCGGGGAGCTGTTTTTT. Protein: CASSDGVAAGELFF.

V is TRBV20-1 and J is TRBJ1-2; D remains ambiguous. The CDR3 spans 12 residues. Germline loops: CDR1 DFQATT, CDR2 SNEGSKA (reference sequence). V gave up 2 bases and J gave up 7 bases, with 11 bases separating them. This chain's CDR3 is CSARSLQRGYTF. In DNA, the CDR3 is TGCAGTGCTAGATCTCTTCAGCGTGGCTACACCTTC.

This sequence joins TRBV28 and TRBJ1-1; 7 bases align to TRBD1. Germline CDR1 and CDR2: MDHEN and SYDVKM. J lost 10 bases, V lost 2 bases, and 7 bases had no gene match. The CDR3 totals 13 residues. The CDR3 nucleotides read TGTGCCAGCAGTTTAAAGGGGGCTGGTACAGCTTTCTTT. It translates to CASSLKGAGTAFF.

The chain employs TRBV6-7 and TRBJ1-1, with D perhaps TRBD1 (5 bases). TRBV6-7 is an ORF; its function is uncertain. The CDR3 has 15 amino acids. The V end lost 2 bases, the J end lost 1 base, and 11 bases lay between the germline ends. This chain's CDR3 is CASSYGGTGNTEAFF. The CDR3 DNA reads as TGTGCCAGCAGTTACGGGGGGACGGGGAACACTGAAGCTTTCTTT.

This clonotype occurred many times. The gene calls are TRBV6-1 and TRBJ2-2; possibly TRBD1 for D (6 bases). V dropped 6 bases and J dropped 4 bases, with 21 bases sitting between them. Germline lookup yields CDR1 MNHNS and CDR2 SASEGT. The CDR3 sequence is 17 residues long. The CDR3 loop reads CASRRLDIDRSTGELFF. The DNA of the CDR3 is TGTGCCAGCAGACGCCTTGATATCGACAGGTCCACCGGGGAGCTGTTTTTT.

This chain uses TRBV2 with TRBJ2-3; 7 bases line up with TRBD2. This CDR3 spans 15 amino acids. Germline V gives CDR1 SNHLY, CDR2 FYNNEI. The V and J ends lost 5 bases and 1 base, in that order; junction bases with no gene match: 6. This chain's CDR3 is CASSQSTSGTDTQYF. The CDR3 nucleotides read TGTGCCAGCAGTCAGTCCACTAGCGGCACAGATACGCAGTATTTT.

CDR3 DNA: TGTGCCAGTAGTATAGGCTGGGGCACTGAAGCTTTCTTT. Its translation is CASSIGWGTEAFF. The chain joins TRBV19 to TRBJ1-1; D uncertain. Trimming removed 1 base at V and 4 bases at J, with 7 bases between. Per germline, CDR1 LNHDA and CDR2 SQIVND (reference sequence). The CDR3 spans 13 residues. Full variable domain (missing parts from reference TRBV19 and TRBJ1-1): DGGITQSPKYLFRKEGQNVTLSCEQNLNHDAMYWYRQDPGQGLRLIYYSQIVNDFQKGDIAEGYSVSREKKESFPLTVTSAQKNPTAFYLCASSIGWGTEAFFGQGTRLTVV.

V and J are TRBV29-1 and TRBJ2-7; 10 nucleotides line up with TRBD1. The germline V gene has CDR1 SQVTM and CDR2 ANQGSEA. CDR3 length: 16 residues. V shed 4 bases and J 4 bases; nucleotides not matched to a gene: 13. CDR3 in amino acids: CSVATRTGGRLYEQYF. CDR3 DNA sequence: TGCAGCGTTGCCACTAGGACAGGGGGGCGGTTATACGAGCAGTACTTC.

The chain carries TRBV20-1 and TRBJ1-1, with no clear D. Trimming took off 1 base at V and 0 bases at J, with 9 bases between the two ends. The CDR3 contains 14 residues. Germline lookup yields CDR1 DFQATT and CDR2 SNEGSKA (reference sequence). The CDR3 sequence is CSARGVGVNTEAFF. CDR3 in DNA: TGCAGTGCTAGAGGGGTTGGGGTGAACACTGAAGCTTTCTTT.

This rearrangement joins TRBV7-3 to TRBJ2-7, with TRBD2 identical over 14 bases. Germline CDR1 SGHTA, CDR2 FQGTGA. The junction had 14 bases not matched to a gene; V was cut back by 5 bases and J by 2 bases. The CDR3 runs 19 residues. The CDR3, as DNA: TGTGCCAGCAGCCCGCCGGGACTAGCGGGAGCAGAGGTACCCTACGAGCAGTACTTC. The encoded protein is CASSPPGLAGAEVPYEQYF.

This clonotype was seen only once. The V and J genes are TRBV19 and TRBJ1-1; 7 nucleotides align to TRBD1. V was clipped by 9 bases and J by 6 bases; unmatched bases: 13. CDR1 LNHDA and CDR2 SQIVND come from the germline V gene (reference sequence). CDR3 length: 14 amino acids. The CDR3 DNA reads as TGTGCCAGCGGGTCGACAGGGTCGTCCCCTGAAGCTTTCTTT. Translating gives CASGSTGSSPEAFF. Using reference TRBV19 and TRBJ1-1 for the parts outside the CDR3, the full variable domain is DGGITQSPKYLFRKEGQNVTLSCEQNLNHDAMYWYRQDPGQGLRLIYYSQIVNDFQKGDIAEGYSVSREKKESFPLTVTSAQKNPTAFYLCASGSTGSSPEAFFGQGTRLTVV.

This sequence joins TRBV3-1 and TRBJ1-2, with no clear D. Germline CDR1 reads LGHDT; CDR2 reads YNNKEL (reference sequence). Trimming removed 1 base at V and 6 bases at J, with 12 bases between. The CDR3 is 14 amino acids. In DNA, the CDR3 is TGTGCCAGCAGCCAAGGGGGAGGCTCGAATGGCTACACCTTC. Translation gives CASSQGGGSNGYTF.

The chain employs TRBV13 and TRBJ2-4; D might be TRBD1 (6 bases). The CDR3 totals 14 residues. Germline assignment: CDR1 PRHDT and CDR2 FYEKMQ (reference sequence). Trimming stripped 6 bases from V and 2 bases from J, with 11 bases between. In DNA form, the CDR3 reads TGTGCCAGCAGTAACGGGACATCCAAAAACATTCAGTACTTC. Its protein product is CASSNGTSKNIQYF.

The chain recombines TRBV9 with TRBJ1-1; 10 bases are shared with TRBD1. This CDR3 is 16 amino acids long. Germline lookup yields CDR1 SGDLS and CDR2 YYNGEE. The V gene end was trimmed by 4 bases and the J gene end by 6 bases; junction bases not matched to a gene: 12. CDR3 region: CASSPRGGQGFAEAFF. CDR3 nucleotides: TGTGCCAGCAGCCCTAGGGGGGGACAGGGGTTTGCTGAAGCTTTCTTT.

This clonotype was seen a few times. This chain uses TRBV7-2 with TRBJ2-7; 10 nucleotides agree with TRBD2. This CDR3 has 14 amino acids. Per the germline V gene, CDR1 is SGHTA and CDR2 is FQGNSA. The V gene end was trimmed by 5 bases and the J gene end by 6 bases; junction bases not matched to a gene: 7. CDR3 nucleotide sequence: TGTGCCAGCAGCCCCCGCTTAGCGGGAGGCGAGCAGTACTTC. Translation: CASSPRLAGGEQYF.

This clonotype was seen only a few times. The J gene is TRBJ2-7, the V gene TRBV5-1; TRBD2 aligns across 12 bases. The CDR3 has 15 amino acids. V lost 3 bases to trimming and J lost 6 bases; unmatched junction nucleotides: 7. Germline V gene lookup returns CDR1 SGHRS and CDR2 YFSETQ. CDR3 sequence: CASSSTLAGGLEQYF. CDR3 in DNA: TGCGCCAGCAGCTCAACACTAGCGGGAGGTCTCGAGCAGTACTTC.

This clonotype has ten or more counts. V is TRBV2 and J is TRBJ2-7; 8 nucleotides agree with TRBD1. Germline trimming cut 10 bases from V and 3 bases from J; bases unmatched to any gene: 20. CDR1 and CDR2 (germline): SNHLY, FYNNEI. The CDR3 contains 17 residues. CDR3 in DNA: TGTGCCACAGATGGACAGGGAGCGGCGTCTCTGGACTACGAGCAGTACTTC. It translates to CATDGQGAASLDYEQYF.